This T cell receptor (beta chain) was recovered during a study of regulatory T cells in long-lasting Graves disease. About the research overall: Patients with persistent Graves' disease had over 5 years of antithyroid drugs and persistent TSH receptor antibodies.

Assembly of TCR beta libraries relied on iRepertoire HTBI primers together with Arm-PCR of CDR3 regions. TCRdb re-derived calls from the multiplex PCR reads in MiXCR, one entry per CDR3 protein. This sample yields roughly 450,000 distinct CDR3 sequences, of which 23% are seen a single time; around 24% belongs to the top ten. The time point was: persistent/refractory GD, antithyroid drugs over 5 years with positive TRAb. The TCR library was made from RNA that had been extracted from PBMCs in TRIzol. Clinicians diagnosed Graves' disease using American Thyroid Association guidelines. Patients were enrolled at an endocrinology department in Xi'an, China. Notes on the study in general: Segments TRBV28, TRBJ1-2 and TRBJ2-5 showed preferential usage in persistent disease.

Only a few counts were recorded for this clonotype. Its target is not known. The CDR3 has 18 residues. Trimming pared 5 bases from V and 2 bases from J, leaving 24 bases between. CDR1 is SEHNR and CDR2 is FQNEAQ in the germline V gene (reference sequence). Sequencing used peripheral blood mononuclear cells (PBMCs), obtained when the disease was refractory, from a patient treated with antithyroid drugs. This chain connects TRBV7-9 to TRBJ1-1; D remains unclear. The TCR was taken from a female donor with Graves disease. This chain's CDR3 is CASSILTPGLKENTEAFF. The DNA of the CDR3 is TGTGCCAGCAGCATACTAACTCCGGGTCTAAAAGAAAACACTGAAGCTTTCTTT.